A single sample is the source of the 14 T cell receptor beta chains below, sequenced in a study of blood T cell repertoires in COVID-19. Libraries were prepared by immunoSEQ multiplex PCR; TCRdb keeps only in-frame clonotypes and omits some of them. The data contain 80,000 to 100,000 clones, more than 65% of them singletons. Sequenced sample: peripheral blood. The receptors were gathered from a man aged 60 to 69 with acute or convalescent COVID-19.

This sequence joins TRBV6-5 and TRBJ2-1; D call uncertain. CDR3 length equals 12 residues. Trimming pared 8 bases from V and 6 bases from J, leaving 11 bases between. Germline lookup yields CDR1 MNHEY and CDR2 SVGAGI. In DNA form, the CDR3 reads TGTGCCAGCTCTGTCGGTCTCAATGAGCAGTTCTTC. It is translated as CASSVGLNEQFF.

This clone has a single count. The CDR3 here is CASSLLAGSYEQYF. The DNA for the CDR3 is TGTGCCAGCAGCTTATTGGCAGGATCCTACGAGCAGTACTTC. The chain has TRBV7-2 and TRBJ2-7; D is unclear. CDR3 length equals 14 residues. V lost 2 bases and J 1 base, leaving 9 bases between the germline ends. Germline V gene sequence: CDR1 SGHTA, CDR2 FQGNSA.

The rearrangement joins TRBV7-6 to TRBJ1-4; 11 nucleotides align to TRBD1. CDR1 is SGHVS, CDR2 FNYEAQ, per germline. After removal of 5 bases from V and 6 bases from J, the junction contained 5 bases not matched to a gene. The CDR3 covers 15 residues. This CDR3 is CASSPGDRGDEKLFF. The CDR3 DNA reads as TGTGCCAGCAGCCCCGGGGACAGGGGGGATGAAAAACTGTTTTTT.

The rearrangement joins TRBV19 to TRBJ2-1; 12 bases match TRBD1. The ends lost 9 bases at V and 7 bases at J; junction bases unmatched: 13. CDR3 size: 16 residues. Germline CDR1 LNHDA, CDR2 SQIVND (reference sequence). Written as DNA, the CDR3 is TGTGCCAGCCGGGACAGGGGGCGATCGCTTTTGAATGAGCAGTTCTTC. Its translation is CASRDRGRSLLNEQFF.

The chain links TRBV28 to TRBJ2-1, with 7 bases that match TRBD2. CDR3 length: 12 amino acids. Germline loops: CDR1 MDHEN, CDR2 SYDVKM. V gave up 6 bases and J gave up 12 bases; unmatched junction bases: 8. In nucleotides, the CDR3 is TGTGCCAGCAGGACGGCGGGAGCGGGGCAGTTCTTC. Translation gives CASRTAGAGQFF.

V and J are TRBV6-2 or TRBV6-3 and TRBJ1-1; TRBD1 might be the D (5 bases). Trimming cost V 5 bases and J 5 bases, with 12 bases left between them. Per the germline V gene, CDR1 is MNHEY and CDR2 is SVGEGT. This CDR3 is built from 13 residues. CDR3 sequence (DNA): TGTGCCAGCAGTGCTCAGGGAGGTACTGAAGCTTTCTTT. Amino acid sequence: CASSAQGGTEAFF.

The gene calls are TRBV7-9 and TRBJ1-3; D is uncertain. This CDR3 comprises 14 residues. Between the trimmed V and J ends, which lost 4 bases and 0 bases, there was a span of 7 bases. Germline V gene lookup returns CDR1 SEHNR and CDR2 FQNEAQ (reference sequence). The CDR3 region has the DNA TGTGCCAGCAGCTCTAAACTCTCTGGAAACACCATATATTTT. Translating it yields CASSSKLSGNTIYF. Based on the CDR3 plus reference TRBV7-9 and TRBJ1-3, the full variable domain is DTGVSQNPRHKITKRGQNVTFRCDPISEHNRLYWYRQTLGQGPEFLTYFQNEAQLEKSRLLSDRFSAERPKGSFSTLEIQRTEQGDSAMYLCASSSKLSGNTIYFGEGSWLTVV.

This chain uses TRBV19 with TRBJ2-3; maybe TRBD1 (6 bases). The CDR3 length is 13 residues. CDR1 and CDR2 (germline): LNHDA, SQIVND (reference sequence). Trimming stripped 6 bases from V and 3 bases from J, with 10 bases between. The CDR3 DNA follows: TGTGCCAGTAGACAGGGATGGACAGATACGCAGTATTTT. This translates into CASRQGWTDTQYF. Variable domain in full (rest from reference TRBV19 and TRBJ2-3): DGGITQSPKYLFRKEGQNVTLSCEQNLNHDAMYWYRQDPGQGLRLIYYSQIVNDFQKGDIAEGYSVSREKKESFPLTVTSAQKNPTAFYLCASRQGWTDTQYFGPGTRLTVL.

The chain is built from TRBV30 and TRBJ2-3; D possibly corresponds to TRBD1 (6 bases). Germline assignment: CDR1 GTSNPN and CDR2 SVGIG (reference sequence). The ends were cut back, 0 bases at V and 8 bases at J, with 12 bases in the middle. The CDR3 contains 13 residues. CDR3 residues: CAWSVQGVATQYF. The CDR3 nucleotides read TGTGCCTGGAGTGTACAGGGAGTCGCTACGCAGTATTTT.

The gene calls are TRBV7-2 and TRBJ1-2; TRBD1 matches at 10 bases. CDR3 length equals 15 residues. The J segment lost 3 bases and the V segment lost 1 base, leaving 2 bases of the junction unmatched. Germline lookup yields CDR1 SGHTA and CDR2 FQGNSA. The CDR3 reads CASSLVGTGDYGYTF. In nucleotides, the CDR3 is TGTGCCAGCAGCTTAGTGGGGACAGGGGACTATGGCTACACCTTC. Supplemented by reference TRBV7-2 and TRBJ1-2, the full variable domain reads GAGVSQSPSNKVTEKGKDVELRCDPISGHTALYWYRQSLGQGLEFLIYFQGNSAPDKSGLPSDRFSAERTGGSVSTLTIQRTQQEDSAVYLCASSLVGTGDYGYTFGSGTRLTVV.

In its sample, this clone was seen a few times. V gene TRBV28 combines with J gene TRBJ1-6; 7 bases are shared with TRBD1. Trimming took 5 bases from V and 5 from J; bases not matched to a gene: 6. Germline V gene data show CDR1 as MDHEN and CDR2 as SYDVKM. CDR3 length: 15 amino acids. The CDR3 coding sequence is TGTGCCAGCAGTCTCCGACAGGGTCATAATTCACCCCTCCACTTT. This codes for CASSLRQGHNSPLHF.

V is TRBV5-4 and J is TRBJ2-7, with 7 bases fitting TRBD2. The CDR3 has 12 amino acids. Trimming removed 2 bases from V and 7 bases from J; junction bases left unmatched: 3. In germline, CDR1 is SGHNT, CDR2 YYREEE (reference sequence). The CDR3 region is CASSFKAGEQYF. The CDR3 DNA reads TGTGCCAGCAGCTTTAAAGCGGGAGAGCAGTACTTC.

V usage is TRBV28 and J usage is TRBJ1-1; D remains unclear. Trimming left V 2 bases short and J 0 bases short, with 4 bases between. Per the germline V gene, CDR1 is MDHEN and CDR2 is SYDVKM. The CDR3 consists of 13 residues. The CDR3 is CASSLELNTEAFF. The CDR3 region has the DNA TGTGCCAGCAGTTTAGAGTTGAACACTGAAGCTTTCTTT.

This clone was found a few times. This rearrangement joins TRBV7-3 to TRBJ1-2; 7 bases are a match to TRBD1. The CDR3 contains 13 residues. The junction had 11 bases not matched to a gene; V was cut back by 9 bases and J by 7 bases. Germline lookup yields CDR1 SGHTA and CDR2 FQGTGA. CDR3 protein: CASSRTTGVGYTF. The CDR3 DNA sequence: TGTGCCAGTAGCAGGACCACAGGGGTTGGCTACACCTTC. The full variable domain, in which reference TRBV7-3 and TRBJ1-2 provide the parts outside the CDR3, is GAGVSQTPSNKVTEKGKYVELRCDPISGHTALYWYRQSLGQGPEFLIYFQGTGAADDSGLPNDRFFAVRPEGSVSTLKIQRTERGDSAVYLCASSRTTGVGYTFGSGTRLTVV.